This is a list of T cell receptor beta chains from one sample in a study of blood T cell repertoires in COVID-19. TCRdb's copy holds only in-frame clones and misses some; the assay was immunoSEQ multiplex PCR. The table shows 200,000 to 250,000 clones, with around 88% occurring only once. Sequencing was carried out using peripheral blood. These receptors came from a woman aged 25 to 45 who had recovered from COVID-19. Each CDR3 is given with its conserved first and last residue. Fields, in order: J gene, V gene, CDR3 length, CDR3 protein.

>TRBJ2-5|TRBV5-1|13
CASSFRDQETQYF
>TRBJ1-1|TRBV24-1|10
CATRPTGAFF
>TRBJ1-3|TRBV2|12
CASNSGGNTIYF
>TRBJ2-1|TRBV19|18
CASSLEGTSGGARNEQFF
>TRBJ1-4|TRBV4-3|14
CASSIRQGDEKLFF
>TRBJ2-7|TRBV10-2|15
CASRVQGGGASEQYF
>TRBJ1-1|TRBV5-1|13
CASSRQENTEAFF
>TRBJ2-7|TRBV10-3|14
CAISETSGSYEQYF
>TRBJ2-1|TRBV10-3|16
CAISESAGGLYNEQFF
>TRBJ1-1|TRBV5-1|13
CASQGQVNTEAFF
>TRBJ2-3|TRBV5-1|17
CASSPYYGQGVTDTQYF
>TRBJ2-3|TRBV2|18
CASSEAIAGFTGTDTQYF
>TRBJ2-7|TRBV2|12
CASRGQGHEQYF
>TRBJ2-2|TRBV5-1|16
CASSLEGRPNTGELFF
>TRBJ1-1|TRBV5-4|14
CASSQGQGKTEAFF
>TRBJ1-2|TRBV3-1/TRBV3-2|15
CASSLTGSFSGGYTF
>TRBJ2-6|TRBV30|13
CASTGETRNVLTF
>TRBJ2-7|TRBV9|15
CASSSRAGDTYEQYF
>TRBJ2-3|TRBV18|13
CASSQASTDTQYF
>TRBJ2-2|TRBV5-4|16
CASSYRDRGGAGELFF
>TRBJ2-5|TRBV7-6|17
CASSLARTSGELKTQYF
>TRBJ2-3|TRBV19|14
CATSPDRSTDTQYF
>TRBJ1-5|TRBV14|20
CASSQEIHDRGRNSNQPQHF
>TRBJ1-3|TRBV13|16
CASKLNRGYGGNTIYF
>TRBJ2-3|TRBV2|14
CASSSGERTDTQYF
>TRBJ2-7|TRBV7-9|15
CASSWTGGSLYEQYF
>TRBJ1-2|TRBV19|16
CASSTTSGGRVYGYTF
>TRBJ2-1|TRBV4-2|17
CASSTFGGGASYNEQFF
>TRBJ1-1|TRBV6-6|15
CASSYSLEGGTEAFF
>TRBJ2-7|TRBV27|17
CASSLYAGQGSYYEQYF
>TRBJ1-2|TRBV5-4|15
CASSPWDRGRGGYTF
>TRBJ2-5|TRBV19|15
CASSIVTGIGETQYF
>TRBJ1-6|TRBV7-2|14
CASSSRDRGSPLHF
>TRBJ1-2|TRBV7-8|11
CASSPRDGYTF
>TRBJ1-6|TRBV25-1|14
CASSEQGDTSPLHF
>TRBJ2-1|TRBV5-1|14
CASSLGGGYNEQFF
>TRBJ2-7|TRBV15|14
CATSTGGSSYEQYF
>TRBJ1-3|TRBV6-6|14
CASSSRTSRNTIYF
>TRBJ2-6|TRBV15|15
CATSSRSFGANVLTF
>TRBJ2-7|TRBV5-1|14
CASSLGPKSYEQYF
>TRBJ2-6|TRBV18|17
CASSPPGQGAGANVLTF
>TRBJ2-3|TRBV3-1/TRBV3-2|16
CASSQGLAGGTDTQYF
>TRBJ2-1|TRBV12-3/TRBV12-4|13
CASRDRGRNEQFF
>TRBJ1-2|TRBV29-1|14
CSVDVLGGDYGYTF
>TRBJ2-5|TRBV5-1|15
CASMETGLVQETQYF
>TRBJ2-2|TRBV7-9|17
CASSFLSGVVNTGELFF
>TRBJ2-5|TRBV25-1|15
CASRGGGGRYETQYF
>TRBJ2-2|TRBV12-5|15
CASGLSSANTGELFF
>TRBJ1-5|TRBV7-8|14
CASSLGTGGLPQHF
>TRBJ1-1|TRBV23-1|16
CASSQSVSRANTEAFF
>TRBJ2-7|TRBV7-9|15
CASNQLAQGFHEQYF
>TRBJ1-5|TRBV28|15
CASSGPGIYNQPQHF
>TRBJ1-3|TRBV7-2|15
CASSPVGGVGNTIYF
>TRBJ2-3|TRBV19|15
CASSRTDPRTDTQYF
>TRBJ2-6|TRBV7-3|14
CASSLVAGANVLTF